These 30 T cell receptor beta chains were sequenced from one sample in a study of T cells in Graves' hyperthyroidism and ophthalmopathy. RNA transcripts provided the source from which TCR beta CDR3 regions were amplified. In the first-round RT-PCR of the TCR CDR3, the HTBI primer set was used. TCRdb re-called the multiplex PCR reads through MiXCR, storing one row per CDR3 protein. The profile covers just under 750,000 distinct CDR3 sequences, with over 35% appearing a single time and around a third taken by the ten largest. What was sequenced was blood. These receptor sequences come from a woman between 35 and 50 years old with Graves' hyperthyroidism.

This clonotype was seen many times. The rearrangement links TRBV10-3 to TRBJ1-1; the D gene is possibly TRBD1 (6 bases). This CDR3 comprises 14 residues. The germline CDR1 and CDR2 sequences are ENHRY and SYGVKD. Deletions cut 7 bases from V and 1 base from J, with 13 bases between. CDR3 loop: CAITMDSSNTEAFF. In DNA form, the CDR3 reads TGTGCCATCACCATGGACAGTTCGAACACTGAAGCTTTCTTT.

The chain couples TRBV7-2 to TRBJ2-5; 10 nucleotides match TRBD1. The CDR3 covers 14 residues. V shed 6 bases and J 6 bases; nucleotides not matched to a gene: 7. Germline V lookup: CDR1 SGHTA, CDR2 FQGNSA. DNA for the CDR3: TGTGCCAGCAGTCGACAGGGGGCGGAAAAGACCCAGTACTTC. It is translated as CASSRQGAEKTQYF.

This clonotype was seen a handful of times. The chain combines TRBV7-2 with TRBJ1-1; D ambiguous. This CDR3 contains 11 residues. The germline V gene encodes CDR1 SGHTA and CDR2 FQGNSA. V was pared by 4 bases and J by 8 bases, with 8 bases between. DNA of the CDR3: TGTGCCAGCAGCTCCAGGAGGGAAGCTTTCTTT. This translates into CASSSRREAFF. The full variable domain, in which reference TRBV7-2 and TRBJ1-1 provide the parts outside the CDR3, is GAGVSQSPSNKVTEKGKDVELRCDPISGHTALYWYRQSLGQGLEFLIYFQGNSAPDKSGLPSDRFSAERTGGSVSTLTIQRTQQEDSAVYLCASSSRREAFFGQGTRLTVV.

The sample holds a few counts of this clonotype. The CDR3: CASRTTSGPQYF. The CDR3 nucleotides read TGTGCCAGCAGAACTACTAGCGGTCCGCAGTATTTT. The chain couples TRBV2 to TRBJ2-3, with 8 bases aligning to TRBD2. CDR1 and CDR2 from the germline V gene are SNHLY and FYNNEI. The CDR3 runs to 12 residues. V shed 6 bases and J 10 bases; nucleotides not matched to a gene: 6.

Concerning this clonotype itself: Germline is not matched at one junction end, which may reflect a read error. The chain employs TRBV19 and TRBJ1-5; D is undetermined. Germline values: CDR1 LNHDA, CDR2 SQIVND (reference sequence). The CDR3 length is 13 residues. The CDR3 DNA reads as TGTGCCAGTAGTATAGAAGGCAATCAGCTCCAGCATTTT. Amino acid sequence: CASSIEGNQLQHF.

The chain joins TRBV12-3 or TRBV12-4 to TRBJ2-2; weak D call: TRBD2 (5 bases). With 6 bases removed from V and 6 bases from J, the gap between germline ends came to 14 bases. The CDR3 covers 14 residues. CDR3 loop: CASSPKLEAGELFF. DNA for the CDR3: TGTGCCAGCAGCCCTAAGCTGGAGGCCGGGGAGCTGTTTTTT.

CDR3 sequence (DNA): TGCGCCAGCAGTGAGGCGGAGAGACCCCAAGAGACCCAGTACTTC. This translates into CASSEAERPQETQYF. The J gene is TRBJ2-5, the V gene TRBV10-1; D remains unclear. V gave up 2 bases and J gave up 1 base, with 11 bases separating them. The CDR3 runs to 15 residues. From germline, CDR1 is WNHNN and CDR2 SYGVQD (reference sequence).

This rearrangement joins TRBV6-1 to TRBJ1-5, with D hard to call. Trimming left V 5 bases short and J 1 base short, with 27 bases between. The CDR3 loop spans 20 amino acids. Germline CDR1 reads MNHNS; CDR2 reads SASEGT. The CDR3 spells CASSPTALSGPISSNQPQHF. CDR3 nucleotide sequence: TGTGCCAGCAGTCCCACGGCATTGAGTGGGCCGATCTCGAGCAATCAGCCCCAGCATTTT.

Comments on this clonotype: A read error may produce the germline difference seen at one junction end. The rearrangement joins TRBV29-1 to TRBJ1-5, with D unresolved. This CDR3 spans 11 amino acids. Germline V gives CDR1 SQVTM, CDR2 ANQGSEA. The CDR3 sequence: CRVGWHQPQHF. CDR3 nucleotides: TGCAGGGTTGGGTGGCATCAGCCCCAGCATTTT.

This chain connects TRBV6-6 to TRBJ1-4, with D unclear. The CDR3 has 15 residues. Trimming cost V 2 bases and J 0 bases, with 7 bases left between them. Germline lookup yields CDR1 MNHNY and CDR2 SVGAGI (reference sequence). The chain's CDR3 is CASSYGDPTNEKLFF. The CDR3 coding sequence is TGTGCCAGCAGTTACGGGGATCCAACTAATGAAAAACTGTTTTTT.

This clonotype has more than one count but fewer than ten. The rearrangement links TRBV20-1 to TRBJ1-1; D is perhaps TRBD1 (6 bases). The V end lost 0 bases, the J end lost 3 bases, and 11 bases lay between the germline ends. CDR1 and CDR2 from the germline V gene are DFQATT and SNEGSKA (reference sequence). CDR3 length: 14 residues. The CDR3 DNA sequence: TGCAGTGCTAGAGATCTGGCAGGGGACACTGAAGCTTTCTTT. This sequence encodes CSARDLAGDTEAFF.

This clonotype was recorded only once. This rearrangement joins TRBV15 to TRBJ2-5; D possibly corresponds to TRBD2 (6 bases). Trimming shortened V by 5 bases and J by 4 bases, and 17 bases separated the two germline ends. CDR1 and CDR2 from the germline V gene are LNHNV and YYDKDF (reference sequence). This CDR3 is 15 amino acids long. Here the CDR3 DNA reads TGTGCCACCAGCCAAGATCGTGGGGGAGGAGAGACCCAGTACTTC. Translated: CATSQDRGGGETQYF.

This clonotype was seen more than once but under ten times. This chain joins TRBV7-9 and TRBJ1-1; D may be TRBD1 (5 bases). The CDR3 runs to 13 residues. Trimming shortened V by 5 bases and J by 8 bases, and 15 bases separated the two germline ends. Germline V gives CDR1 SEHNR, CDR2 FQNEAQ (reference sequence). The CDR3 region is CASSLTQEQEAFF. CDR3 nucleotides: TGTGCCAGCAGCCTGACACAGGAGCAAGAAGCTTTCTTT.

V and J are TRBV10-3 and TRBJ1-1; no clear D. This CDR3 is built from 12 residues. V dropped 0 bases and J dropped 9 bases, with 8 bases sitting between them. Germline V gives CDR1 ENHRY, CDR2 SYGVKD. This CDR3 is CAISESRLQAFF. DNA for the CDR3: TGTGCCATCAGTGAGTCGAGATTGCAAGCTTTCTTT.

CDR3 residues: CTSRGGHTEAFF. The CDR3 nucleotides are TGCACCTCGCGGGGGGGGCACACTGAAGCTTTCTTT. The rearrangement links TRBV20-1 to TRBJ1-1; weak D call: TRBD1 (6 bases). The CDR3 loop spans 12 amino acids. Germline V gene sequence: CDR1 DFQATT, CDR2 SNEGSKA (reference sequence).

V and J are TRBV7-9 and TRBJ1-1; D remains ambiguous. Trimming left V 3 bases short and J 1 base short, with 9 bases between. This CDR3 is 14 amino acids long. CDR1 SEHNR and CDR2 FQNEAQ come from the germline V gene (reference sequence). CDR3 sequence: CASSFVDRNTEAFF. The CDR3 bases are TGTGCCAGCAGCTTTGTCGACCGGAACACTGAAGCTTTCTTT. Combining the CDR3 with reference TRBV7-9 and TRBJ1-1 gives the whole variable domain DTGVSQNPRHKITKRGQNVTFRCDPISEHNRLYWYRQTLGQGPEFLTYFQNEAQLEKSRLLSDRFSAERPKGSFSTLEIQRTEQGDSAMYLCASSFVDRNTEAFFGQGTRLTVV.

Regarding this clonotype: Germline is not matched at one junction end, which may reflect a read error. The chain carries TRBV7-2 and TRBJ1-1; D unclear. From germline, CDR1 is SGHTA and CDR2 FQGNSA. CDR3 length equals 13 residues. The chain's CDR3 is CASSQDLRVEAFF. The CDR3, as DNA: TGCGCCAGCAGCCAAGATCTAAGGGTTGAAGCTTTCTTT. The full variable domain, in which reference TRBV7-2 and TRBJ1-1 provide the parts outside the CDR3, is GAGVSQSPSNKVTEKGKDVELRCDPISGHTALYWYRQSLGQGLEFLIYFQGNSAPDKSGLPSDRFSAERTGGSVSTLTIQRTQQEDSAVYLCASSQDLRVEAFFGQGTRLTVV.

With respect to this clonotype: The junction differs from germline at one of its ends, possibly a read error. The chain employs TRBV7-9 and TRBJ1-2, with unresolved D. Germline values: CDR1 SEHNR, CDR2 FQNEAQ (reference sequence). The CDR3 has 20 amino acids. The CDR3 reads CASSQRSFLANVETYYGYTF. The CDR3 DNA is TGCGCCAGCAGCCAACGCTCTTTTTTAGCCAACGTTGAGACCTACTATGGCTACACCTTC.

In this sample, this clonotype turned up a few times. The DNA for the CDR3 is TGTGCCAGCAGTGAACGTGGGGGGTCGAATAGCAATCAGCCCCAGCATTTT. Its translation: CASSERGGSNSNQPQHF. The chain carries TRBV6-1 and TRBJ1-5; the D gene is possibly TRBD1 (5 bases). The CDR3 runs 17 residues. Germline-derived CDR1 and CDR2 are MNHNS and SASEGT. Trimming took off 2 bases at V and 0 bases at J, with 14 bases between the two ends.

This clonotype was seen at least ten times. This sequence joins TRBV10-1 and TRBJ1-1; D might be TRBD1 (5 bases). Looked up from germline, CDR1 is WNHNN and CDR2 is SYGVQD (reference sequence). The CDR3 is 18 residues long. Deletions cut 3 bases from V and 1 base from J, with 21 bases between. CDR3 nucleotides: TGCGCCAGCAGTGAATTTCGTACAGGTGTTCTCGAGAACACTGAAGCTTTCTTT. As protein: CASSEFRTGVLENTEAFF.

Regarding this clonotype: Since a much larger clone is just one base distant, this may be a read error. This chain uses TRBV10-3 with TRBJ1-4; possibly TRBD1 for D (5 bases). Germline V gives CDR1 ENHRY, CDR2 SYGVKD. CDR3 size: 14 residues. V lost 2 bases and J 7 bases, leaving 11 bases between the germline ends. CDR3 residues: CAISESGAGEKLFF. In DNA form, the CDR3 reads TGTGCCATCAGTGAGAGCGGGGCGGGTGAAAAACTGTTTTTT.

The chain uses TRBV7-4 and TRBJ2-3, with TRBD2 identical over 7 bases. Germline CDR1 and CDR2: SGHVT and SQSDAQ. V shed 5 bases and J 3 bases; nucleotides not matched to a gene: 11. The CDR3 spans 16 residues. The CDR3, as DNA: TGTGCCAGCAGCCCAAAGCGGGGCGCGGGAACAGATACGCAGTATTTT. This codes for CASSPKRGAGTDTQYF.

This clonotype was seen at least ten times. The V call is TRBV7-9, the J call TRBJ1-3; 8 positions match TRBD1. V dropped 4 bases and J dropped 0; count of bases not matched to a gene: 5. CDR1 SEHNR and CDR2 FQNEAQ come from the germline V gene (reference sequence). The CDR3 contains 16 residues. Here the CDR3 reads CASSSWTGPSGNTIYF. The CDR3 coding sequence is TGTGCCAGCAGCTCCTGGACAGGGCCCTCTGGAAACACCATATATTTT. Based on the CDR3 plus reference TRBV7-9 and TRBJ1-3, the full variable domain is DTGVSQNPRHKITKRGQNVTFRCDPISEHNRLYWYRQTLGQGPEFLTYFQNEAQLEKSRLLSDRFSAERPKGSFSTLEIQRTEQGDSAMYLCASSSWTGPSGNTIYFGEGSWLTVV.

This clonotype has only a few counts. CDR3: CASSLQGTAWRTQYF. The CDR3 DNA reads TGTGCCAGCAGCTTACAGGGGACTGCATGGAGGACCCAGTACTTC. This chain connects TRBV28 to TRBJ2-5; D perhaps matches TRBD1 (7 bases). The CDR3 consists of 15 residues. V was pared by 6 bases and J by 7 bases, with 21 bases between. The V gene's germline CDR1 is MDHEN and CDR2 SYDVKM.

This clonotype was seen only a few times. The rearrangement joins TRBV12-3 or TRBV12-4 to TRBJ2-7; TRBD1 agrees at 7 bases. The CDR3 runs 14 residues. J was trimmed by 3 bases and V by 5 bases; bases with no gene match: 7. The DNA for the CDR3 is TGTGCCAGCAGTGGTCCGGGACAGTACTACGAGCAGTACTTC. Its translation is CASSGPGQYYEQYF.

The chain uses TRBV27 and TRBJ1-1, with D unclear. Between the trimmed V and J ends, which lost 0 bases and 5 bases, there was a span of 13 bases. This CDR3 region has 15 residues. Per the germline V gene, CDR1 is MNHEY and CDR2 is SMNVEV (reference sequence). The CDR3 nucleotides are TGTGCCAGCAGTTTATCGCTAGGTATGGGGACTGAAGCTTTCTTT. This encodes CASSLSLGMGTEAFF.

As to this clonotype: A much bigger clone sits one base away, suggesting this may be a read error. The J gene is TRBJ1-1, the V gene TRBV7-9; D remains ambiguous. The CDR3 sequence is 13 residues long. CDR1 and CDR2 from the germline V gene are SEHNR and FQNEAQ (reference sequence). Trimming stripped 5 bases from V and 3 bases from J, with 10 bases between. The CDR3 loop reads CASSPPTYTEAFF. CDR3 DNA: TGTGCCAGCAGCCCGCCGACCTACACTGAAGCTTTCTTT.

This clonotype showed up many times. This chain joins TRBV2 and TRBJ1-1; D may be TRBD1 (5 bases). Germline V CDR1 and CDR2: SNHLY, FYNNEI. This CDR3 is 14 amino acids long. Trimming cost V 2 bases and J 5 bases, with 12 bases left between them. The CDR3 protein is CASSEQGVGTEAFF. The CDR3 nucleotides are TGTGCCAGCAGTGAACAAGGGGTCGGTACTGAAGCTTTCTTT.

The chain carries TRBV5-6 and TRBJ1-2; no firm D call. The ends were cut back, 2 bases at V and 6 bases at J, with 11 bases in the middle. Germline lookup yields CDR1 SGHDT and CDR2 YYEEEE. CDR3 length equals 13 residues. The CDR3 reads CASSFGTTHGYTF. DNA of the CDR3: TGTGCCAGCAGCTTTGGTACCACGCATGGCTACACCTTC.

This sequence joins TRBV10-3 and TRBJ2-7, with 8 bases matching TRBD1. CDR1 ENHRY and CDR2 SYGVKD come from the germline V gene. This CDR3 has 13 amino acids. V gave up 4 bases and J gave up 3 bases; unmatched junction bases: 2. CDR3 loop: CAISVQGVYEQYF. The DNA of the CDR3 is TGTGCCATCAGTGTACAGGGGGTCTACGAGCAGTACTTC.